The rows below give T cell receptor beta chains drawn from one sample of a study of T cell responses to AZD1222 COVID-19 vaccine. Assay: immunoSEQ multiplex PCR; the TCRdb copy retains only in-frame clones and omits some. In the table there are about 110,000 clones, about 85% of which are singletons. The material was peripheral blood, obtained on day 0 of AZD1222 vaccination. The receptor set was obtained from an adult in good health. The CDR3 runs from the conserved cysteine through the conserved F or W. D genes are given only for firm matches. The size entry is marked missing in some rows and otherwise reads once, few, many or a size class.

TGCAGCGTTGAGACCCGCGGTACCTCTGGCTACACCTTC	CSVETRGTSGYTF	NA	TRBV29-1	TRBJ1-2	NA
TGTGCCAGTAGCCCACGGACAACGCAAGAGACCCAGTACTTC	CASSPRTTQETQYF	NA	TRBV19	TRBJ2-5	NA
TGCGCCAGCCTCAGGGGAGGAGTGAACACTGAAGCTTTCTTT	CASLRGGVNTEAFF	NA	TRBV5-1	TRBJ1-1	NA
TGCGCCAGCAGCCAAGATTTGGGCTTGAACACTGAAGCTTTCTTT	CASSQDLGLNTEAFF	NA	TRBV4-1	TRBJ1-1	NA
TGCGCCAGCAGCCAAGAAAGTGGGCGGCCTAGCGGGATTACCTACGAGCAGTACTTC	CASSQESGRPSGITYEQYF	TRBD2	TRBV4-1	TRBJ2-7	NA
TGTGCCAGTAGTACAACAGGGGGCTCTGGAAACACCATATATTTT	CASSTTGGSGNTIYF	TRBD1	TRBV19	TRBJ1-3	NA
TGTGCCAGCAGCCTCGTTAGCTCTGGGGCCAACGTCCTGACTTTC	CASSLVSSGANVLTF	NA	TRBV9	TRBJ2-6	few
TGTGCCACCGCATCTTTTAGGGGCTATGGCTACACCTTC	CATASFRGYGYTF	NA	TRBV6-5	TRBJ1-2	NA
TGTGCCAGCAGTCGTCTCGACAGGCCCTACGAGCAGTACTTC	CASSRLDRPYEQYF	NA	TRBV6-2/TRBV6-3	TRBJ2-7	NA
TGTGCCAGCAGCCCTATCAATCGACAGGACTCCTACGAGCAGTACTTC	CASSPINRQDSYEQYF	NA	TRBV11-2	TRBJ2-7	NA
TGTGCCAGTAGCAAGGACAGACTCAATCAGCCCCAGCATTTT	CASSKDRLNQPQHF	NA	TRBV19	TRBJ1-5	NA
TGTGCCAGCAGCGGGGTAGGCGAGAAGAAGTACTTC	CASSGVGEKKYF	NA	TRBV7-6	TRBJ2-7	NA
TGCGCCAGCAGCCAGACTAGCGGGACCTCTGGGGCCAACGTCCTGACTTTC	CASSQTSGTSGANVLTF	TRBD2	TRBV5-1	TRBJ2-6	NA
TGCGCCAGCAGCAACTCAGGGGACGGCTACACCTTC	CASSNSGDGYTF	NA	TRBV5-1	TRBJ1-2	NA
TGCAGTGCCTTGAGGGTGCTTGGCTACACCTTC	CSALRVLGYTF	NA	TRBV20-1	TRBJ1-2	NA
TGTGCCAGCAGCCTTCAACTCTACGGCAGGGCCCGCACAGATACGCAGTATTTT	CASSLQLYGRARTDTQYF	NA	TRBV14	TRBJ2-3	NA
TGTGCCAGTAGTCCACGGGGACCGGGACAGGGGTACTATGGCTACACCTTC	CASSPRGPGQGYYGYTF	TRBD1	TRBV19	TRBJ1-2	NA
TGTGCCAGCAGCTTCGGGACTGCGTACAATGAGCAGTTCTTC	CASSFGTAYNEQFF	NA	TRBV5-4	TRBJ2-1	NA
TGTGCCAGCAGCTTGAAGGGGCCTAATGAAAAACTGTTTTTT	CASSLKGPNEKLFF	NA	TRBV5-5	TRBJ1-4	NA
TGTGCCAGCAGCTCTCAGGGGAGGATGCGTATGAATGAGCAGTTCTTC	CASSSQGRMRMNEQFF	NA	TRBV11-3	TRBJ2-1	NA
TGTGCCAGCAGCCGGACTAGCGGGGGACATTACAATGAGCAGTTCTTC	CASSRTSGGHYNEQFF	TRBD2	TRBV7-2	TRBJ2-1	few
TGCGCCAGCAGCCCGTTGGAGATAGATGAAGCTTTCTTT	CASSPLEIDEAFF	NA	TRBV5-1	TRBJ1-1	NA
TGTGCCTGGAAACGCCCAGGACAGCTCGCTGGCTACACCTTC	CAWKRPGQLAGYTF	NA	TRBV30	TRBJ1-2	NA
TGTGCCAGTAAGGACAGAGGGCACAATGAGCAGTTCTTC	CASKDRGHNEQFF	NA	TRBV19	TRBJ2-1	NA
TGCGCCAGCAGCTGGACAGGGGGCTATGGCTACACCTTC	CASSWTGGYGYTF	TRBD1	TRBV5-1	TRBJ1-2	NA
TGCGCCAGCAGAGGTTCATGGAATCGGTCATTGGGCTACACCTTC	CASRGSWNRSLGYTF	NA	TRBV4-1	TRBJ1-2	few
TGTGCCTGGAGTAACCGGTACGGGGGACAGCGGAACACTGAAGCTTTCTTT	CAWSNRYGGQRNTEAFF	TRBD1	TRBV30	TRBJ1-1	NA
TGCAGCGCCACCTCGACAGGTCTCTCCTACGAGCAGTACTTC	CSATSTGLSYEQYF	NA	TRBV29-1	TRBJ2-7	NA
TGTGCCAGCAGCTTTGGGCAAGCAGCGACAGGGGGCGTATCCACCTTC	CASSFGQAATGGVSTF	TRBD1	TRBV6-6	TRBJ1-2	NA
TGTGCCAGCAGCCAAGTATGGGGAGGCGAGCAGTACTTC	CASSQVWGGEQYF	NA	TRBV14	TRBJ2-7	once
TGTGCCAGCAGTGGAGCAGGGGTCCACACTGAAGCTTTCTTT	CASSGAGVHTEAFF	NA	TRBV6-1	TRBJ1-1	NA
TGTGCCAGCAGTGAATCGAACACGGGGGCCAACGTCCTGACTTTC	CASSESNTGANVLTF	NA	TRBV2	TRBJ2-6	NA
TGTGCCAGCAGCTTCCGGACAGGGAGCTACGAGCAGTACTTC	CASSFRTGSYEQYF	TRBD1	TRBV11-3	TRBJ2-7	NA
TGTGCCAGCAGTTACTCCCTCTTAGGTGTGAACACTGAAGCTTTCTTT	CASSYSLLGVNTEAFF	NA	TRBV6-6	TRBJ1-1	NA
TGTGCCAGCAGCCAAGAAGTGAGATGGGGCAGGGCGCGCCCTGAAGCTTTCTTT	CASSQEVRWGRARPEAFF	NA	TRBV3-1/TRBV3-2	TRBJ1-1	NA
TGTGCCAGCAGTTTTCTAGCGGAGAACACCGGGGAGCTGTTTTTT	CASSFLAENTGELFF	TRBD2	TRBV27	TRBJ2-2	NA
TGTGCCAGCAGCCTCGGGACAGCGGGGCAGGAGACCCAGTACTTC	CASSLGTAGQETQYF	NA	TRBV11-3	TRBJ2-5	NA
TGTGCCAGTAACCCCGGGACAGACTATGGCTACACCTTC	CASNPGTDYGYTF	TRBD1	TRBV19	TRBJ1-2	NA
TGTGCCAGTAGTCTCCGGTCTGGGCATTCGGATTCACCCCTCCACTTT	CASSLRSGHSDSPLHF	NA	TRBV19	TRBJ1-6	NA
TGCGCCAGCAGCTCACAGGGGGCGTACTCCTACGAGCAGTACTTC	CASSSQGAYSYEQYF	TRBD1	TRBV5-1	TRBJ2-7	NA
TGTGCCAGCAGCAGGACTTTATACAATGAGCAGTTCTTC	CASSRTLYNEQFF	NA	TRBV27	TRBJ2-1	NA
TGCGCCAGCAGTGAGTCGACTCTGGGTACATACAATGAGCAGTTCTTC	CASSESTLGTYNEQFF	NA	TRBV10-1	TRBJ2-1	NA
TGTGCCACCAGAGGACTGATGAACACTGAAGCTTTCTTT	CATRGLMNTEAFF	NA	TRBV15	TRBJ1-1	NA
TGTGCCAGCAGCTCCGGGACAGGGGAGAACGAGCAGTACTTC	CASSSGTGENEQYF	TRBD1	TRBV11-2	TRBJ2-7	NA
TGTGCCAGCAGCCACCGTGACAGGGGTCACGGTTACGAGCAGTACTTC	CASSHRDRGHGYEQYF	TRBD1	TRBV7-9	TRBJ2-7	NA
TGTGCCAGCAGCGAACGGGACAAGAGGAACACTGAAGCTTTCTTT	CASSERDKRNTEAFF	NA	TRBV7-9	TRBJ1-1	NA
TGCAGCGTTGTCCATTATTACGAGCAGTACTTC	CSVVHYYEQYF	NA	TRBV29-1	TRBJ2-7	NA
TGTGCCAGCAGCTGGACCGGAGGGGGGGCCTTCTACGAGCAGTACTTC	CASSWTGGGAFYEQYF	NA	TRBV5-5	TRBJ2-7	NA